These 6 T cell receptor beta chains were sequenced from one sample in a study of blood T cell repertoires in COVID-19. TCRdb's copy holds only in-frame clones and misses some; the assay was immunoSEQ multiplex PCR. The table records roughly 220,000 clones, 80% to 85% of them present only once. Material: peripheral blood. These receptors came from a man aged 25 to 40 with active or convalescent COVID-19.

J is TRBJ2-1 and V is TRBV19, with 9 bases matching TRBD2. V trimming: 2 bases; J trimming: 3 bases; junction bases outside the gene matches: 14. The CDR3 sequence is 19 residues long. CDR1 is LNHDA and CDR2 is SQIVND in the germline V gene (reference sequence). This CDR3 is CASSISSGGGGTVYNEQFF. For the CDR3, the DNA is TGTGCCAGTAGTATAAGTAGTGGCGGGGGGGGAACGGTCTACAATGAGCAGTTCTTC.

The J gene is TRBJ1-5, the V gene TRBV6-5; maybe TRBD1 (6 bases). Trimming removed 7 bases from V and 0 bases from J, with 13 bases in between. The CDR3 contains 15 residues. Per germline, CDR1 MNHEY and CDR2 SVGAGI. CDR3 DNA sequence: TGTGCCAGCAAGCAGACAGGCGGTAGCAATCAGCCCCAGCATTTT. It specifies CASKQTGGSNQPQHF.

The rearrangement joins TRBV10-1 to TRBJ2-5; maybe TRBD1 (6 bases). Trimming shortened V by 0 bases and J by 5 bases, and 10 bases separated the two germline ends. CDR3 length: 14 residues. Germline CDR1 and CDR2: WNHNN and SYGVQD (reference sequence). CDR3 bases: TGCGCCAGCAGTGAGTCACAGGGAGTTGAGACCCAGTACTTC. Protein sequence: CASSESQGVETQYF.

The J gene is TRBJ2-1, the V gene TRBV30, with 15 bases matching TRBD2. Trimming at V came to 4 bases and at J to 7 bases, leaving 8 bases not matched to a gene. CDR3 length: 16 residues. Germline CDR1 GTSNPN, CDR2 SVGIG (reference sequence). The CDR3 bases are TGTGCCTGGATCCTAGGACTAGCGGGAGGGGGGAATGAGCAGTTCTTC. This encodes CAWILGLAGGGNEQFF.

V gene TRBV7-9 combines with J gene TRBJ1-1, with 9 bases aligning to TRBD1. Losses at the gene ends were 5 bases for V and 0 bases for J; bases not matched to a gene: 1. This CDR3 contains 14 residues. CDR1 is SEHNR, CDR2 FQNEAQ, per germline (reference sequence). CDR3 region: CASSGDRVNTEAFF. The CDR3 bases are TGTGCCAGCAGCGGGGACAGGGTGAACACTGAAGCTTTCTTT.

This CDR3 is CASSEASRGQPQHF. The DNA for the CDR3 is TGTGCCAGCAGTGAAGCGAGCAGAGGTCAGCCCCAGCATTTT. This chain joins TRBV6-1 and TRBJ1-5; no firm D call. V was pared by 0 bases and J by 6 bases, with 9 bases between. The CDR3 loop spans 14 amino acids. Germline lookup yields CDR1 MNHNS and CDR2 SASEGT.